The present T cell receptor (beta chain) was sequenced within a study of cytomegalovirus exposure and HLA in healthy donors. The PCR ran on 60 Vbeta and 13 Jbeta primers. Sequencing used immunoSEQ multiplex PCR; TCRdb keeps in-frame clones, though not all of them. The sample lists approximately 88,000 clones, under 80% seen once, with more than 1.3% in the top ten. This clone was observed a few times. The antigen remains undetermined. Study findings and constraints: A missense variant in DCLRE1C was later tied to TCR beta V- and J-gene trimming. A later analysis found common viral pathogens apparently linked to several of the most significant clusters.

The source of this sequence is a male donor in good health and CMV-seronegative. The sequenced material came from PBMCs.

CDR3 nucleotides: TGTGCCACCAGCACCAAGGTGAGGGATACGCAGTATTTT. Translating it yields CATSTKVRDTQYF. The chain carries TRBV15 and TRBJ2-3; D unresolved. Germline CDR1 reads LNHNV; CDR2 reads YYDKDF (reference sequence). The V gene lost 4 bases and the J gene lost 6 bases, with 11 bases spanning the gap. This CDR3 contains 13 residues.